This entry lists 21 T cell receptor beta chains sequenced from one sample in a study of shared clonotypes between healthy human individuals. Naivety among CD8 cells was defined by CD45RO negativity and positive CCR7 selection, thereby excluding terminally differentiated effector memory CD45RA+ cells. This table comes from immunoSEQ multiplex PCR, and its TCRdb copy is limited to in-frame clones, with some not included. The sample lists around 2,100,000 clones; approximately 94% were seen once. The sequenced sample consisted of naive CD8+ T cells sorted from blood. All receptors derive from a man aged 18 to 29 in good health.

The V call is TRBV2, the J call TRBJ1-4, with unresolved D. Deletions cut 0 bases from V and 4 bases from J, with 15 bases between. CDR1 is SNHLY and CDR2 is FYNNEI in the germline V gene. This CDR3 has 17 residues. In nucleotides, the CDR3 is TGTGCCAGCAGTGAAGCGCTTGCCAGTCGGTATAATGAAAAACTGTTTTTT. Its translation: CASSEALASRYNEKLFF. Filled out from reference TRBV2 and TRBJ1-4, the complete variable domain reads EPEVTQTPSHQVTQMGQEVILRCVPISNHLYFYWYRQILGQKVEFLVSFYNNEISEKSEIFDDQFSVERPDGSNFTLKIRSTKLEDSAMYFCASSEALASRYNEKLFFGSGTQLSVL.

The chain has TRBV9 and TRBJ2-3; the D is unclear. Germline-derived CDR1 and CDR2 are SGDLS and YYNGEE. This CDR3 spans 12 amino acids. V was trimmed by 3 bases and J by 5 bases, leaving 7 bases between them. The CDR3 nucleotides are TGTGCCAGCAGCGACGCAGTAGATACGCAGTATTTT. The encoded protein is CASSDAVDTQYF.

The chain carries TRBV7-6 and TRBJ2-2; TRBD1 matches 7 bases. Per germline, CDR1 SGHVS and CDR2 FNYEAQ. The J segment lost 3 bases and the V segment lost 5 bases, leaving 12 bases of the junction unmatched. The CDR3 totals 17 residues. CDR3 in DNA: TGTGCCAGCAGCCGACAGACAGGGACGGGTCACACCGGGGAGCTGTTTTTT. It encodes CASSRQTGTGHTGELFF.

The rearrangement joins TRBV2 to TRBJ2-3, with a tentative D call TRBD2 (6 bases). The V gene's germline CDR1 is SNHLY and CDR2 FYNNEI. The V and J ends lost 2 bases and 3 bases respectively, with 9 bases between them. The CDR3 covers 14 residues. The CDR3 sequence is CASSEIGRTDTQYF. CDR3 bases: TGTGCCAGCAGTGAAATAGGGAGGACAGATACGCAGTATTTT.

V usage is TRBV9 and J usage is TRBJ2-2, with D unclear. Trimming removed 4 bases from V and 6 bases from J, with 13 bases in between. The CDR3 is 14 amino acids. Germline V gene lookup returns CDR1 SGDLS and CDR2 YYNGEE. The CDR3 region has the DNA TGTGCCAGCAGCCCTTACAAAGGGCCCGGGGAGCTGTTTTTT. Residues: CASSPYKGPGELFF.

The chain recombines TRBV5-1 with TRBJ2-2, with 11 bases fitting TRBD2. Trimming removed 4 bases from V and 3 bases from J; junction bases left unmatched: 8. CDR1 and CDR2 (germline): SGHRS, YFSETQ. The CDR3 runs 17 residues. CDR3 residues: CASSLGTSGLDTGELFF. DNA for the CDR3: TGCGCCAGCAGCCTGGGGACTAGCGGCCTTGACACCGGGGAGCTGTTTTTT.

CDR3 in DNA: TGCGCCAGCAGTGAGACTAGAGATATTTCCTTCACAGATACGCAGTATTTT. This translates into CASSETRDISFTDTQYF. The rearrangement uses TRBV10-1 and TRBJ2-3, with TRBD2 as a possible D gene (5 bases). The CDR3 is made up of 17 amino acids. Germline V gives CDR1 WNHNN, CDR2 SYGVQD (reference sequence). V was pared by 2 bases and J by 2 bases, with 17 bases between.

On this clone: Relative to the germline gene, one junction end is altered; a read error may explain this. J is TRBJ2-2 and V is TRBV27, with 8 bases matching TRBD2. The germline gives CDR1 MNHEY, CDR2 SMNVEV (reference sequence). The CDR3 has 13 amino acids. CDR3 loop: CASTGGNPGELFF. CDR3 sequence (DNA): TGTGCCAGCACGGGGGGGAACCCCGGGGAGCTGTTTTTT.

This chain connects TRBV28 to TRBJ2-3; a weak D match, TRBD2 (5 bases). The CDR3 contains 16 residues. Per the germline V gene, CDR1 is MDHEN and CDR2 is SYDVKM. The ends were cut back, 6 bases at V and 0 bases at J, with 16 bases in the middle. The chain's CDR3 is CASSPRYTRSTDTQYF. The CDR3 DNA follows: TGTGCCAGCAGCCCGCGGTATACTAGAAGCACAGATACGCAGTATTTT.

This clone appeared a single time. The chain carries TRBV4-3 and TRBJ2-2; either TRBD1 or TRBD2 may fit D (6 bases each). Between the trimmed V and J ends, which lost 4 bases and 7 bases, there was a span of 19 bases. Germline V CDR1 and CDR2: LGHNA, YSLEER. The CDR3 is 16 residues long. CDR3: CASSPAEGVGFGELFF. CDR3 sequence (DNA): TGCGCCAGCAGCCCCGCGGAGGGGGTGGGGTTCGGGGAGCTGTTTTTT.

V usage is TRBV19 and J usage is TRBJ1-2, with 10 bases fitting TRBD1. The ends lost 6 bases at V and 6 bases at J; junction bases unmatched: 7. Germline-derived CDR1 and CDR2 are LNHDA and SQIVND (reference sequence). This CDR3 contains 14 residues. The CDR3: CASSPTGGFDGYTF. CDR3 nucleotide sequence: TGTGCCAGTAGCCCGACAGGGGGCTTTGATGGCTACACCTTC.

V and J are TRBV4-1 and TRBJ2-3, with D perhaps matching TRBD1 (6 bases). Between the trimmed V and J ends, which lost 4 bases and 4 bases, there was a span of 18 bases. The CDR3 covers 16 residues. CDR1 is MGHRA and CDR2 is YSYEKL in the germline V gene. The CDR3 protein is CASSPLEAGVADTQYF. Here the CDR3 DNA reads TGCGCCAGCAGCCCTTTGGAGGCAGGGGTGGCAGATACGCAGTATTTT.

V is TRBV6-1 and J is TRBJ2-3, with D perhaps assigned TRBD1 or TRBD2 (6 bases each). Trimming removed 7 bases from V and 6 bases from J, with 20 bases in between. Germline V gene sequence: CDR1 MNHNS, CDR2 SASEGT. This CDR3 has 15 amino acids. The CDR3 loop is CASTIGRGDPDTQYF. The CDR3 bases are TGTGCCAGCACCATAGGTAGGGGGGATCCCGATACGCAGTATTTT.

The chain joins TRBV13 to TRBJ2-2, with 13 bases identical to TRBD2. The CDR3 loop spans 16 amino acids. The V segment lost 5 bases and the J segment 7 bases; nucleotides outside the gene matches: 7. Germline CDR1 and CDR2: PRHDT and FYEKMQ (reference sequence). The CDR3 spells CASSPGLAGEGGELFF. As DNA, the CDR3 is TGTGCCAGCAGCCCAGGACTAGCGGGAGAGGGCGGGGAGCTGTTTTTT.

The rearrangement uses TRBV19 and TRBJ1-1; D is uncertain. The V gene lost 7 bases and the J gene lost 1 base, with 13 bases spanning the gap. The V gene's germline CDR1 is LNHDA and CDR2 SQIVND (reference sequence). The CDR3 is 14 amino acids. The CDR3 spells CASIYGEGNTEAFF. The CDR3 nucleotides read TGTGCCAGTATCTACGGCGAGGGGAACACTGAAGCTTTCTTT.

The gene calls are TRBV7-3 and TRBJ1-1, with D perhaps TRBD1 (5 bases). Per the germline V gene, CDR1 is SGHTA and CDR2 is FQGTGA. V shed 0 bases and J shed 4 bases, with 12 bases lying between them. This CDR3 contains 15 residues. The DNA for the CDR3 is TGTGCCAGCAGCTTAACGACGGGGGTAGGCACTGAAGCTTTCTTT. As protein: CASSLTTGVGTEAFF.

The chain links TRBV14 to TRBJ2-7; TRBD1 is a possible D gene (7 bases). V lost 0 bases and J 7 bases, leaving 16 bases between the germline ends. Germline V gene lookup returns CDR1 SGHDN and CDR2 FVKESK. The CDR3 contains 15 residues. The CDR3 DNA follows: TGTGCCAGCAGCCAAGAAGGAGGGGGCGCGGGGGAGCAGTACTTC. Translating gives CASSQEGGGAGEQYF.

V usage is TRBV2 and J usage is TRBJ2-6; D tentatively reads TRBD1 or TRBD2 (5 bases each). Germline loops: CDR1 SNHLY, CDR2 FYNNEI. The V end was cut by 4 bases, the J end by 0 bases, with 13 bases between. The CDR3 covers 17 residues. CDR3 residues: CASSVWDLLSGANVLTF. CDR3 DNA: TGTGCCAGCAGTGTCTGGGACCTGCTCTCTGGGGCCAACGTCCTGACTTTC. Supplemented by reference TRBV2 and TRBJ2-6, the full variable domain reads EPEVTQTPSHQVTQMGQEVILRCVPISNHLYFYWYRQILGQKVEFLVSFYNNEISEKSEIFDDQFSVERPDGSNFTLKIRSTKLEDSAMYFCASSVWDLLSGANVLTFGAGSRLTVL.

The gene calls are TRBV7-9 and TRBJ1-2; tentatively, D is TRBD1 (5 bases). The CDR3 extends over 14 amino acids. The germline V gene has CDR1 SEHNR and CDR2 FQNEAQ (reference sequence). Trimming pared 6 bases from V and 3 bases from J, leaving 14 bases between. CDR3 sequence (DNA): TGTGCCAGCAGTTGGGCCTCGGGGGACTATGGCTACACCTTC. It yields the protein CASSWASGDYGYTF.

The chain links TRBV7-9 to TRBJ1-1; D is undetermined. The germline CDR1 and CDR2 sequences are SEHNR and FQNEAQ (reference sequence). The CDR3 spans 14 residues. V was cut by 5 bases and J by 3 bases, with 13 bases left in between. The CDR3: CASSADGRDTEAFF. CDR3 sequence (DNA): TGTGCCAGCAGCGCGGACGGTCGGGACACTGAAGCTTTCTTT.

The V and J genes are TRBV15 and TRBJ2-3, with TRBD2 identical over 8 bases. There are 16 residues in the CDR3. The germline gives CDR1 LNHNV, CDR2 YYDKDF (reference sequence). The trim removed 1 base at V and 3 bases at J, leaving 6 bases unmatched. Written as DNA, the CDR3 is TGTGCCACCAGCAGAGTCCCTAGCGGGCTAACAGATACGCAGTATTTT. Translating it yields CATSRVPSGLTDTQYF.